What follows are 14 T cell receptor beta chains derived from one specimen sequenced in a study of cytomegalovirus exposure and HLA in healthy donors. The PCR had 60 Vbeta and 13 Jbeta primers. Only in-frame clones appear in the TCRdb table, and some are missing; sequencing was by immunoSEQ multiplex PCR. The sample table includes roughly 120,000 clones. Sequenced: PBMCs. The origin of the receptors is a man aged 25-45 years in good health and CMV-seronegative.

The chain combines TRBV19 with TRBJ1-6; possible D gene TRBD1, 5 bases. Trimming pared 1 base from V and 7 bases from J, leaving 11 bases between. CDR1 LNHDA and CDR2 SQIVND come from the germline V gene (reference sequence). The CDR3 is 15 residues long. The CDR3 DNA reads as TGTGCCAGTAGTATAGGGAGGGGAAGGAATTCACCCCTCCACTTT. It translates to CASSIGRGRNSPLHF.

This sequence joins TRBV5-1 and TRBJ2-1; possible D gene TRBD2, 6 bases. Trimming stripped 2 bases from V and 12 bases from J, with 18 bases between. From germline, CDR1 is SGHRS and CDR2 YFSETQ. The CDR3 contains 14 residues. For the CDR3, the DNA is TGCGCCAGCAGCTTATCTATGGAGGGACTCAGGCAGTTCTTC. It encodes CASSLSMEGLRQFF. The full variable domain, with the rest looked up from reference TRBV5-1 and TRBJ2-1, is KAGVTQTPRYLIKTRGQQVTLSCSPISGHRSVSWYQQTPGQGLQFLFEYFSETQRNKGNFPGRFSGRQFSNSRSEMNVSTLELGDSALYLCASSLSMEGLRQFFGPGTRLTVL.

This chain joins TRBV27 and TRBJ2-7, with D possibly matching TRBD1 (7 bases). Germline V gene sequence: CDR1 MNHEY, CDR2 SMNVEV (reference sequence). V dropped 10 bases and J dropped 6 bases, with 19 bases sitting between them. The CDR3 is 13 residues long. The CDR3 sequence: CATKRRGVGEQYF. The CDR3 DNA sequence: TGTGCCACCAAACGCAGGGGGGTAGGCGAGCAGTACTTC.

V is TRBV27 and J is TRBJ2-1, with D tentatively TRBD2 (5 bases). The length of the CDR3 is 15 residues. V shed 5 bases and J shed 6 bases, with 17 bases lying between them. The germline CDR1 and CDR2 sequences are MNHEY and SMNVEV (reference sequence). CDR3: CASSTNRGRGNEQFF. The CDR3 DNA sequence: TGTGCCAGCAGTACCAACCGAGGGCGAGGCAATGAGCAGTTCTTC.

The V gene is TRBV28, the J gene TRBJ2-7, with D possibly TRBD2 on 6 matching bases. This CDR3 comprises 16 residues. Germline CDR1 is MDHEN and CDR2 is SYDVKM. V gave up 6 bases and J gave up 2 bases, with 20 bases separating them. DNA of the CDR3: TGTGCCAGCAGGCCTCCTCGCAGCGGGTCCACCTACGAGCAGTACTTC. The encoded protein is CASRPPRSGSTYEQYF.

CDR3 region: CASRIPTGTGELFF. The CDR3 DNA follows: TGTGCCAGCAGGATACCGACAGGGACCGGGGAGCTGTTTTTT. The chain recombines TRBV28 with TRBJ2-2, with TRBD1 matching 7 bases. J was trimmed by 5 bases and V by 6 bases; bases with no gene match: 6. CDR1 MDHEN and CDR2 SYDVKM come from the germline V gene. The CDR3 length is 14 residues.

This sequence joins TRBV19 and TRBJ1-5; 7 bases align to TRBD1. CDR1 is LNHDA, CDR2 SQIVND, per germline (reference sequence). The junction had 9 bases not matched to a gene; V was cut back by 7 bases and J by 3 bases. CDR3 length: 15 residues. The CDR3 nucleotides are TGTGCCAGTACTCTGGGACAGCAGAACAATCAGCCCCAGCATTTT. Its protein product is CASTLGQQNNQPQHF.

With respect to this clone: One junction end does not reproduce the germline sequence, and a read error may be involved. This chain joins TRBV7-7 and TRBJ2-1; 13 nucleotides line up with TRBD2. The CDR3 has 16 residues. Germline CDR1 reads SSHAT; CDR2 reads FNYEAQ (reference sequence). Here the CDR3 reads CASSLGTSGTYNEQFF. The CDR3 DNA is TGTGCTAGCAGCTTAGGGACTAGCGGGACCTACAATGAGCAGTTCTTC.

J is TRBJ2-2 and V is TRBV7-7, with 8 bases that match TRBD1. This CDR3 spans 15 amino acids. Losses at the gene ends were 5 bases for V and 6 bases for J; bases not matched to a gene: 8. CDR1 SSHAT and CDR2 FNYEAQ come from the germline V gene (reference sequence). CDR3 in amino acids: CASSARTGQSGELFF. CDR3 in DNA: TGTGCCAGCAGCGCGCGGACAGGGCAGTCCGGGGAGCTGTTTTTT.

The CDR3 protein is CATGAPGPKNIQYF. The DNA for the CDR3 is TGTGCCACGGGGGCTCCGGGGCCCAAAAACATTCAGTACTTC. V and J are TRBV15 and TRBJ2-4; D might be TRBD1 (6 bases). Germline V CDR1 and CDR2: LNHNV, YYDKDF (reference sequence). Trimming removed 9 bases from V and 2 bases from J, with 14 bases in between. This CDR3 has 14 amino acids.

The rearrangement links TRBV6-1 to TRBJ2-7, with 9 bases lining up with TRBD1. This CDR3 region has 15 residues. V lost 2 bases, J lost 0 bases, and 2 bases stayed unmatched. In germline, CDR1 is MNHNS, CDR2 SASEGT. The CDR3 DNA follows: TGTGCCAGCAGTGAATTACAGGGGGCCTCCTACGAGCAGTACTTC. Translation gives CASSELQGASYEQYF.

V usage is TRBV28 and J usage is TRBJ1-2; D is undetermined. Trimming cost V 5 bases and J 7 bases, with 17 bases left between them. Germline CDR1 reads MDHEN; CDR2 reads SYDVKM. The CDR3 length is 14 residues. The CDR3: CASSPRTATGGYTF. CDR3 sequence (DNA): TGTGCCAGCAGTCCTCGGACTGCTACTGGTGGCTACACCTTC.

The chain carries TRBV7-9 and TRBJ1-6; 8 nucleotides match TRBD1. There are 18 residues in the CDR3. The V and J ends lost 5 bases and 3 bases, in that order; junction bases with no gene match: 12. Germline loops: CDR1 SEHNR, CDR2 FQNEAQ (reference sequence). The DNA of the CDR3 is TGTGCCAGCAGCCAGGAATCAGGGGGCCGGTACTATAATTCACCCCTCCACTTT. It translates to CASSQESGGRYYNSPLHF.

The rearrangement links TRBV28 to TRBJ2-1, with D maybe TRBD2 (6 bases). Deletions cut 2 bases from V and 4 bases from J, with 12 bases between. The germline CDR1 and CDR2 sequences are MDHEN and SYDVKM. This CDR3 is 15 amino acids long. Here the CDR3 reads CASSLVGLEYNEQFF. CDR3 DNA: TGTGCCAGCAGTTTAGTGGGACTTGAGTACAATGAGCAGTTCTTC.